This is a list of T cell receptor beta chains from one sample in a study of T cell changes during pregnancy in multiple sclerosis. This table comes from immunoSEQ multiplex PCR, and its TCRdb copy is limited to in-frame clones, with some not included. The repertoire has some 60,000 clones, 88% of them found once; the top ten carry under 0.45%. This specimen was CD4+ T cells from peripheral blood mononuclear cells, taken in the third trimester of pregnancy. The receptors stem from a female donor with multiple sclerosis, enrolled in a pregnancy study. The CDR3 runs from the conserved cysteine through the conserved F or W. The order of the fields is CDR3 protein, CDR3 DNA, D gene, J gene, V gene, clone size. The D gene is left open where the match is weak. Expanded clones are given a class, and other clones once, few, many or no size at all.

CDR3 protein: CASSQGQPANYGYTF; CDR3 DNA: TGTGCCAGCAGTCAAGGACAGCCCGCTAACTATGGCTACACCTTC; D gene: -; J gene: TRBJ1-2; V gene: TRBV28; clone size: -
CDR3 protein: CASTLDSYYNEQFF; CDR3 DNA: TGTGCCAGCACCCTGGACTCGTACTACAATGAGCAGTTCTTC; D gene: -; J gene: TRBJ2-1; V gene: TRBV5-4; clone size: once
CDR3 protein: CASSRKKTTEANVLTF; CDR3 DNA: TGTGCCAGCAGCCGGAAGAAGACTACTGAGGCCAACGTCCTGACTTTC; D gene: -; J gene: TRBJ2-6; V gene: TRBV4-2; clone size: once
CDR3 protein: CASSFDLGVTGELFF; CDR3 DNA: TGTGCCAGCAGCTTCGACCTAGGGGTTACCGGGGAGCTGTTTTTT; D gene: -; J gene: TRBJ2-2; V gene: TRBV7-2; clone size: -
CDR3 protein: CASSITGVNSPLHF; CDR3 DNA: TGTGCCAGCAGTATAACAGGGGTAAATTCACCCCTCCACTTT; D gene: TRBD1; J gene: TRBJ1-6; V gene: TRBV6-5; clone size: -
CDR3 protein: CASSSQGPTNEKLFF; CDR3 DNA: TGCGCCAGCAGCTCTCAGGGCCCCACTAATGAAAAACTGTTTTTT; D gene: -; J gene: TRBJ1-4; V gene: TRBV5-1; clone size: -
CDR3 protein: CASSLQGNTEAFF; CDR3 DNA: TGTGCCAGCAGCTTACAGGGGAACACTGAAGCTTTCTTT; D gene: -; J gene: TRBJ1-1; V gene: TRBV7-6; clone size: -
CDR3 protein: CASSQQGTSYNEQFF; CDR3 DNA: TGTGCCAGCAGCCAACAGGGGACCTCCTACAATGAGCAGTTCTTC; D gene: TRBD1; J gene: TRBJ2-1; V gene: TRBV11-2; clone size: -
CDR3 protein: CASSSHTGQGENYGYTF; CDR3 DNA: TGTGCCAGCAGCTCCCACACCGGACAGGGGGAGAACTATGGCTACACCTTC; D gene: TRBD1; J gene: TRBJ1-2; V gene: TRBV11-1; clone size: -
CDR3 protein: CASSRLAGRVANTGELFF; CDR3 DNA: TGTGCCAGCAGCAGACTAGCGGGGCGGGTGGCGAACACCGGGGAGCTGTTTTTT; D gene: TRBD2; J gene: TRBJ2-2; V gene: TRBV7-3; clone size: -
CDR3 protein: CASSYRRGTEAFF; CDR3 DNA: TGTGCCAGCAGTTACCGTCGGGGCACTGAAGCTTTCTTT; D gene: -; J gene: TRBJ1-1; V gene: TRBV6-5; clone size: once
CDR3 protein: CASSWDRTNEKLFF; CDR3 DNA: TGTGCCAGCAGCTGGGACAGAACTAATGAAAAACTGTTTTTT; D gene: TRBD1; J gene: TRBJ1-4; V gene: TRBV7-8; clone size: once
CDR3 protein: CASSFRGKDSPLHF; CDR3 DNA: TGTGCCAGCAGCTTCAGGGGGAAGGATTCACCCCTCCACTTT; D gene: TRBD1; J gene: TRBJ1-6; V gene: TRBV7-8; clone size: few
CDR3 protein: CASSQDRDRVLKSYEQYF; CDR3 DNA: TGCGCCAGCAGCCAAGATAGGGACAGGGTTCTCAAGTCCTACGAGCAGTACTTC; D gene: TRBD1; J gene: TRBJ2-7; V gene: TRBV4-1; clone size: -
CDR3 protein: CASSPGGLAGGTYEQYF; CDR3 DNA: TGTGCCAGCAGCCCGGGGGGGCTAGCGGGGGGTACCTACGAGCAGTACTTC; D gene: TRBD2; J gene: TRBJ2-7; V gene: TRBV5-4; clone size: -
CDR3 protein: CASKIGPYGYTF; CDR3 DNA: TGTGCCAGTAAAATCGGTCCCTATGGCTACACCTTC; D gene: -; J gene: TRBJ1-2; V gene: TRBV19; clone size: -
CDR3 protein: CASSLDRGSGNTIYF; CDR3 DNA: TGTGCCAGCAGCTTGGACAGGGGATCTGGAAACACCATATATTTT; D gene: TRBD1; J gene: TRBJ1-3; V gene: TRBV5-6; clone size: -
CDR3 protein: CASSLIRANTEAFF; CDR3 DNA: TGTGCCAGCAGTTTAATCAGGGCGAACACTGAAGCTTTCTTT; D gene: -; J gene: TRBJ1-1; V gene: TRBV27; clone size: -
CDR3 protein: CASSNTSGVLNYEQYF; CDR3 DNA: TGCGCCAGCAGCAACACTTCCGGGGTATTAAACTACGAGCAGTACTTC; D gene: -; J gene: TRBJ2-7; V gene: TRBV5-1; clone size: -
CDR3 protein: CASSEVGDRGDTQYF; CDR3 DNA: TGTGCCAGCAGTGAGGTGGGGGACAGGGGAGATACGCAGTATTTT; D gene: TRBD1; J gene: TRBJ2-3; V gene: TRBV6-1; clone size: -